These T cell receptor beta chains were read from a single sample in a study of patients and donors after allogeneic stem cell transplantation. TCRdb independently ran MiXCR on the RT-PCR reads; one entry per CDR3 protein. The sample shows 70,000 or so distinct CDR3 sequences, approximately 26% of them seen only once. Source material: blood, either unsorted or a sorted T cell fraction (not recorded which). The receptors were gathered from a human donor who was either an allogeneic HSCT recipient or a stem cell or donor lymphocyte infusion donor (not recorded which). It is not recorded whose cells these are; they may come from a transplant donor. CDR3s include the opening cysteine and the closing phenylalanine or tryptophan.

CASSPTPALSSGNTIYF	17	TRBV7-8	TRBJ1-3
CASSVDPSSYNEQFF	15	TRBV12-3/TRBV12-4	TRBJ2-1
CASSPGGEGYEKLFF	15	TRBV19	TRBJ1-4
CASSLVGWDRVYEQYF	16	TRBV7-9	TRBJ2-7
CASTRHPGDTEAFF	14	TRBV6-2/TRBV6-3	TRBJ1-1
CASSQDTGLSNYGYTF	16	TRBV4-3	TRBJ1-2
CASSFPGASYEQYF	14	TRBV12-3/TRBV12-4	TRBJ2-7
CASSEGSLTDTQYF	14	TRBV2	TRBJ2-3
CSGATNEKLFF	11	TRBV29-1	TRBJ1-4
CASDKDGSYNEQFF	14	TRBV5-1	TRBJ2-1
CASSSGDMNTEAFF	14	TRBV28	TRBJ1-1
CASSPHRVGYTF	12	TRBV5-1	TRBJ1-2
CASSSKGPGHTEAFF	15	TRBV27	TRBJ1-1
CASSPDSTYGYTF	13	TRBV5-1	TRBJ1-2
CSASMTAKVSTNEKLFF	17	TRBV20-1	TRBJ1-4
CASSLGVLNGYTF	13	TRBV7-2	TRBJ1-2
CSASDGSRDGELFF	14	TRBV20-1	TRBJ2-2
CASSQERGSSYEQYF	15	TRBV4-1	TRBJ2-7
CASSLVGTARNTEAFF	16	TRBV5-6	TRBJ1-1
CASSFGGIYGYTF	13	TRBV5-1	TRBJ1-2
CASSLVGVVNYGYTF	15	TRBV12-3/TRBV12-4	TRBJ1-2
CAISATGGAYNEQFF	15	TRBV10-3	TRBJ2-1
CASSLQGGYEQYF	13	TRBV7-6	TRBJ2-7
CASSVSLRTSSNYGYTF	17	TRBV11-3	TRBJ1-2
CASSARGGAGHTQYF	15	TRBV7-3	TRBJ2-3
CASSPQTTGELFF	13	TRBV5-1	TRBJ2-2
CSAKGPLPSHEQYF	14	TRBV20-1	TRBJ2-7
CASTENTGELFF	12	TRBV12-3/TRBV12-4	TRBJ2-2
CASSQVGGYGYTF	13	TRBV3-1	TRBJ1-2
CASSLGWRRPNTEAFF	16	TRBV7-2	TRBJ1-1
CASSQSVLTGLTYNEQFF	18	TRBV3-1	TRBJ2-1
CASSSAPKETQYF	13	TRBV5-1	TRBJ2-5
CASSLRDRGYEQYF	14	TRBV5-1	TRBJ2-7
CAGALAGITDTQYF	14	TRBV30	TRBJ2-3
CAWREDSYTEAFF	13	TRBV30	TRBJ1-1
CASSLRDIHNEQFF	14	TRBV5-6	TRBJ2-1
CASSLKERGDPNYGYTF	17	TRBV5-1	TRBJ1-2
CASSLSRGNEQFF	13	TRBV7-3	TRBJ2-1
CASSLSNRDRANF	13	TRBV7-2	TRBJ2-4
CATSDYGFPGIDEQFF	16	TRBV24-1	TRBJ2-1
CASGLTIALNNEQFF	15	TRBV12-5	TRBJ2-1
CSARDLTGKAFF	12	TRBV20-1	TRBJ1-1
CASSLLGGTDTQYF	14	TRBV7-2	TRBJ2-3
CSARDHGDNSGNTIYF	16	TRBV20-1	TRBJ1-3
CASSLLVSYNEQFF	14	TRBV5-1	TRBJ2-1
CASSDPVGGPGYTF	14	TRBV25-1	TRBJ1-2
CASGTSGSDEQYF	13	TRBV10-3	TRBJ2-7
CSARVPAGGDEQYF	14	TRBV20-1	TRBJ2-7
CSAREGTPGTGELFF	15	TRBV20-1	TRBJ2-2
CATGQAREQYF	11	TRBV2	TRBJ2-7
CASSQGQRGYGYTF	14	TRBV4-2	TRBJ1-2
CASSFSGGTIYF	12	TRBV12-3/TRBV12-4	TRBJ1-3
CASSGPTATDTQYF	14	TRBV5-6	TRBJ2-3